The 10 T cell receptor beta chains presented below share a single source sample, sequenced in a study of T cells in Graves' hyperthyroidism and ophthalmopathy (dated by TCRdb to between 2018 and 2021). Library preparation used multiplex PCR. The sequencer was an Illumina HiSeq 2000. The TCR beta CDR3 regions were amplified from the RNA transcripts. A first-round RT-PCR of the TCR CDR3 used the HTBI primer set with the Qiagen OneStep RT-PCR kit. TCRdb trimmed public reads at Q25 via fastp, called clones via MiXCR and kept in-frame beta chains. Every entry covers one CDR3 protein and lists the most common genes and DNA from its rows. This sample has fewer than 300,000 distinct CDR3 sequences in its table, and about 25% of those were observed once. In total, the top ten clones hold around 30% of the sample. Material for sequencing was blood. The receptors here all came from a man between 35 and 55 years old with Graves' hyperthyroidism that later progressed to Graves' ophthalmopathy.

Comments on this clonotype: Possible read error: a much larger clone is one base away. The conserved phenylalanine or tryptophan is not found at the CDR3 terminus, so this likely reflects a read error. V usage is TRBV6-1 and J usage is TRBJ1-1; no reliable D call. The CDR3 length is 12 residues. Germline CDR1 and CDR2: MNHNS and SASEGT. V gave up 7 bases and J gave up 10 bases, with 16 bases separating them. The CDR3 sequence is CASKDGPGGAFL. CDR3 DNA: TGTGCCAGCAAAGACGGACCAGGAGGAGCTTTCCTT.

This clonotype was seen ten or more times. The J gene is TRBJ2-7, the V gene TRBV9, with D possibly TRBD2 on 6 matching bases. Germline CDR1 is SGDLS and CDR2 is YYNGEE. Trimming left V 2 bases short and J 4 bases short, with 16 bases between. The CDR3 contains 15 residues. The CDR3 sequence is CASSVYPTLAYEQYF. CDR3 coding DNA: TGTGCCAGCAGCGTCTACCCCACACTAGCTTACGAGCAGTACTTC.

Ten or more counts support this clonotype. The chain has TRBV11-3 and TRBJ2-5; D might be TRBD1 (7 bases). The CDR3 consists of 14 residues. Germline V CDR1 and CDR2: SGHNT, YENEEA. V dropped 5 bases and J dropped 4 bases, with 14 bases sitting between them. The DNA of the CDR3 is TGTGCCAGCAGCCAGGAGGGGGCGGGAGAGACCCAGTACTTC. Its translation: CASSQEGAGETQYF. Full variable domain (outside the CDR3, taken from reference TRBV11-3 and TRBJ2-5): EAGVVQSPRYKIIEKKQPVAFWCNPISGHNTLYWYLQNLGQGPELLIRYENEEAVDDSQLPKDRFSAERLKGVDSTLKIQPAELGDSAVYLCASSQEGAGETQYFGPGTRLLVL.

The sample holds many counts of this clonotype. The chain carries TRBV7-9 and TRBJ2-7, with a possible D match to TRBD1 (5 bases). With 8 bases removed from V and 5 bases from J, the gap between germline ends came to 10 bases. There are 11 residues in the CDR3. The germline V gene encodes CDR1 SEHNR and CDR2 FQNEAQ (reference sequence). CDR3 in amino acids: CASALGHEQYF. The CDR3 region has the DNA TGTGCCAGCGCCCTGGGGCACGAGCAGTACTTC.

This clonotype has at least ten counts. The genes are TRBV29-1 and TRBJ2-7; TRBD2 matches at 9 bases. Germline trimming cut 6 bases from V and 5 bases from J; bases unmatched to any gene: 8. CDR1 SQVTM and CDR2 ANQGSEA come from the germline V gene. The CDR3 is made up of 13 amino acids. The CDR3 protein is CSVGLAGVNEQYF. The DNA for the CDR3 is TGCAGCGTGGGACTAGCTGGGGTTAACGAGCAGTACTTC.

This clonotype occurred many times. The V and J genes are TRBV3-1 and TRBJ2-5, with 14 bases identical to TRBD2. The CDR3 runs 16 residues. Germline lookup yields CDR1 LGHDT and CDR2 YNNKEL (reference sequence). The trim removed 4 bases at V and 5 bases at J, leaving 6 bases unmatched. CDR3 loop: CASSRGTSGSWETQYF. The DNA for the CDR3 is TGTGCCAGCAGCCGCGGGACTAGCGGGAGTTGGGAGACCCAGTACTTC.

In this sample, this clonotype turned up many times. The chain is built from TRBV6-1 and TRBJ2-7, with D unresolved. The CDR3 is 16 amino acids. The ends were cut back, 6 bases at V and 3 bases at J, with 21 bases in the middle. Germline V gene sequence: CDR1 MNHNS, CDR2 SASEGT. CDR3 nucleotide sequence: TGTGCCAGCAGGGAAAGTGGGGTTGTTAGTTTCTACGAGCAGTACTTC. Protein: CASRESGVVSFYEQYF.

This clonotype occurred a few times. The chain couples TRBV19 to TRBJ2-2, with a tentative D call TRBD2 (6 bases). Germline lookup yields CDR1 LNHDA and CDR2 SQIVND (reference sequence). The germline V and J ends were trimmed by 5 bases and 7 bases, with 8 bases remaining between them. CDR3 size: 12 residues. The CDR3: CASSGGFGELFF. Written as DNA, the CDR3 is TGTGCCAGTAGTGGAGGGTTCGGGGAGCTGTTTTTT.

This clonotype was counted ten times or more. The chain is built from TRBV28 and TRBJ1-1, with TRBD1 matching over 9 bases. Germline lookup yields CDR1 MDHEN and CDR2 SYDVKM. The CDR3 is 14 amino acids. V gave up 6 bases and J gave up 5 bases; unmatched junction bases: 7. The CDR3 reads CASSEGQGGTEAFF. CDR3 in DNA: TGTGCCAGCAGCGAGGGACAGGGAGGAACTGAAGCTTTCTTT.

The table lists this clonotype with many counts. The rearrangement links TRBV29-1 to TRBJ2-7; 8 bases agree with TRBD2. CDR3 length equals 12 residues. Germline CDR1 and CDR2: SQVTM and ANQGSEA. With 7 bases clipped from V and 2 bases from J, the junction kept 4 bases outside the gene matches. CDR3 protein: CSASGGTYEQYF. Written as DNA, the CDR3 is TGCAGCGCCAGCGGGGGTACCTACGAGCAGTACTTC.